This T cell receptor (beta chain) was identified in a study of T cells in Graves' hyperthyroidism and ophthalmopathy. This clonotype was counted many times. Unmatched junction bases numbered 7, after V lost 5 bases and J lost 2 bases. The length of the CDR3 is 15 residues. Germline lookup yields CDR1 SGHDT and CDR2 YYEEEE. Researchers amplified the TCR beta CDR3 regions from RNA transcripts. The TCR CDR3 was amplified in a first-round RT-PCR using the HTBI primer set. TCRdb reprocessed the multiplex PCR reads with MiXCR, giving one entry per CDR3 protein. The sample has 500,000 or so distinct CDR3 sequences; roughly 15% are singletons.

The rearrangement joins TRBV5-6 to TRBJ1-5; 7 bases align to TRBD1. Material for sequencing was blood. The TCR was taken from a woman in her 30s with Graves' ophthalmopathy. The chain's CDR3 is CASSLRQGGNQPQHF. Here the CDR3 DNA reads TGTGCCAGCAGTCTTCGACAGGGCGGCAATCAGCCCCAGCATTTT.